Listed here are 23 T cell receptor beta chains from one sample, sequenced in a study of shared clonotypes between healthy human individuals. The assay was immunoSEQ multiplex PCR, and TCRdb's table has in-frame clones only and misses some. The table includes over 1.4 million clones, roughly 96% detected once. Sequencing was done on a sample of naive CD4+ T cells sorted from blood. Sample subset: CD45RA+ positively selected. The source is a young man in good health.

The rearrangement links TRBV19 to TRBJ2-1; weak D call: TRBD2 (5 bases). This CDR3 region has 15 residues. Germline assignment: CDR1 LNHDA and CDR2 SQIVND (reference sequence). The germline V and J ends were trimmed by 3 bases and 5 bases, with 14 bases remaining between them. CDR3 sequence (DNA): TGTGCCAGTAGTATTTATGAGGGAGTACACAATGAGCAGTTCTTC. It translates to CASSIYEGVHNEQFF.

The gene calls are TRBV6-6 and TRBJ2-1; TRBD1 matches at 8 bases. The CDR3 length is 14 residues. CDR1 and CDR2 (germline): MNHNY, SVGAGI (reference sequence). With 2 bases clipped from V and 6 bases from J, the junction kept 3 bases outside the gene matches. CDR3 nucleotide sequence: TGTGCCAGCAGTTACCAGGGGGCGAGCAATGAGCAGTTCTTC. It specifies CASSYQGASNEQFF.

V usage is TRBV28 and J usage is TRBJ1-5; D is possibly TRBD1 (6 bases). CDR3 size: 16 residues. Germline V gene data show CDR1 as MDHEN and CDR2 as SYDVKM. Trimming cost V 10 bases and J 0 bases, with 19 bases left between them. The CDR3 is CATHRDTKLSNQPQHF. CDR3 coding DNA: TGTGCCACGCACCGGGACACAAAACTTAGCAATCAGCCCCAGCATTTT.

The chain has TRBV11-2 and TRBJ2-7; D gene uncertain. This CDR3 is built from 14 residues. The germline V gene has CDR1 SGHAT and CDR2 FQNNGV. Trimming left V 5 bases short and J 1 base short, with 12 bases between. This CDR3 reads CASSRLALSYEQYF. CDR3 in DNA: TGTGCCAGCAGCCGTCTGGCGCTGTCCTACGAGCAGTACTTC.

V and J are TRBV5-6 and TRBJ2-4; 7 bases are a match to TRBD1. The CDR3 loop spans 13 amino acids. V was clipped by 7 bases and J by 0 bases; unmatched bases: 1. CDR1 is SGHDT and CDR2 is YYEEEE in the germline V gene. The CDR3 DNA follows: TGTGCCAGCGGGACAGTAGCCAAAAACATTCAGTACTTC. Translated, it gives CASGTVAKNIQYF. The full variable domain, with the rest looked up from reference TRBV5-6 and TRBJ2-4, is DAGVTQSPTHLIKTRGQQVTLRCSPKSGHDTVSWYQQALGQGPQFIFQYYEEEERQRGNFPDRFSGHQFPNYSSELNVNALLLGDSALYLCASGTVAKNIQYFGAGTRLSVL.

Comments on this clone: This CDR3 is also generated by other DNA sequences in the sample. The genes are TRBV5-1 and TRBJ2-7; the match to TRBD1 covers 11 bases. The CDR3 is 15 amino acids. The V and J ends lost 0 bases and 4 bases, in that order; junction bases with no gene match: 3. CDR1 and CDR2 (germline): SGHRS, YFSETQ. The CDR3 nucleotides read TGCGCCAGCAGCTTGGGAGGGACAGGGGGATACGAGCAGTACTTC. It translates to CASSLGGTGGYEQYF.

The chain links TRBV7-6 to TRBJ2-1; 7 bases are shared with TRBD1. The J segment lost 7 bases and the V segment lost 5 bases, leaving 8 bases of the junction unmatched. This CDR3 spans 14 amino acids. Germline CDR1 SGHVS, CDR2 FNYEAQ. CDR3 sequence reads: CASSVTGSGNEQFF. CDR3 sequence (DNA): TGTGCCAGCAGCGTGACAGGGTCAGGGAATGAGCAGTTCTTC.

The rearrangement joins TRBV7-9 to TRBJ1-3; D is ambiguous. Trimming pared 2 bases from V and 0 bases from J, leaving 8 bases between. Germline V lookup: CDR1 SEHNR, CDR2 FQNEAQ (reference sequence). CDR3 length: 15 amino acids. This CDR3 is CASSLTADSGNTIYF. CDR3 sequence (DNA): TGTGCCAGCAGCTTAACAGCCGACTCTGGAAACACCATATATTTT.

V usage is TRBV7-8 and J usage is TRBJ2-7; no reliable D call. Trimming removed 1 base from V and 2 bases from J, with 9 bases in between. The CDR3 runs 14 residues. CDR1 is SGHVS, CDR2 FQNEAQ, per germline. The CDR3 region has the DNA TGTGCCAGCAGCTTAGTTTTAGAGCCCTACGAGCAGTACTTC. It translates to CASSLVLEPYEQYF.

The V and J genes are TRBV4-1 and TRBJ2-5; D remains unclear. Trimming pared 1 base from V and 4 bases from J, leaving 13 bases between. Germline lookup yields CDR1 MGHRA and CDR2 YSYEKL. The CDR3 covers 15 residues. As DNA, the CDR3 is TGCGCCAGCAGCCAAGGAGGAGTTTTCCTAGAGACCCAGTACTTC. Protein product: CASSQGGVFLETQYF.

CDR3: CASSVGSAGAWGELFF. In DNA form, the CDR3 reads TGTGCCAGCAGCGTAGGGTCAGCGGGAGCTTGGGGGGAGCTGTTTTTT. This rearrangement joins TRBV9 to TRBJ2-2; 8 bases line up with TRBD2. V dropped 0 bases and J dropped 8; count of bases not matched to a gene: 9. CDR1 and CDR2 from the germline V gene are SGDLS and YYNGEE. CDR3 size: 16 residues.

The chain has TRBV10-2 and TRBJ2-7, with TRBD2 identical over 11 bases. Germline V gene lookup returns CDR1 WSHSY and CDR2 SAAADI. CDR3 length: 14 residues. The ends lost 8 bases at V and 3 bases at J; junction bases unmatched: 6. CDR3 sequence reads: CASAATSGIYEQYF. For the CDR3, the DNA is TGCGCCAGCGCGGCGACTAGCGGGATCTACGAGCAGTACTTC.

The rearrangement uses TRBV5-1 and TRBJ1-1, with D possibly matching TRBD1 (5 bases). Germline V gene lookup returns CDR1 SGHRS and CDR2 YFSETQ. Trimming removed 0 bases at V and 0 bases at J, with 12 bases between. The CDR3 is made up of 16 amino acids. This CDR3 reads CASSLDVGGLNTEAFF. In DNA, the CDR3 is TGCGCCAGCAGCTTGGACGTTGGGGGATTGAACACTGAAGCTTTCTTT.

The V gene is TRBV9, the J gene TRBJ2-7; TRBD2 matches 16 bases. The CDR3 contains 17 residues. Per the germline V gene, CDR1 is SGDLS and CDR2 is YYNGEE. Losses at the gene ends were 4 bases for V and 5 bases for J; bases not matched to a gene: 9. The CDR3: CASSPGTSGRVGNEQYF. CDR3 DNA: TGTGCCAGCAGCCCAGGGACTAGCGGGAGGGTCGGGAACGAGCAGTACTTC.

The chain carries TRBV28 and TRBJ1-1, with TRBD1 as a possible D gene (6 bases). The CDR3 totals 18 residues. The germline V gene has CDR1 MDHEN and CDR2 SYDVKM. Trimming took 8 bases from V and 1 from J, leaving 26 bases between them. CDR3 residues: CASFPYNIRGTPNTEAFF. CDR3 nucleotide sequence: TGTGCCAGCTTCCCCTATAATATCCGGGGGACACCGAACACTGAAGCTTTCTTT.

The chain employs TRBV6-4 and TRBJ2-2; D may be TRBD1 (5 bases). Deletions cut 6 bases from V and 4 bases from J, with 6 bases between. Germline CDR1 and CDR2: MRHNA and SNTAGT. This CDR3 has 12 residues. In nucleotides, the CDR3 is TGTGCCAGCAGGCAGGGCACCGGGGAGCTGTTTTTT. Translation gives CASRQGTGELFF.

The V and J genes are TRBV6-6 and TRBJ2-7; 7 nucleotides align to TRBD1. Germline trimming cut 0 bases from V and 1 base from J; bases unmatched to any gene: 0. CDR3 size: 14 residues. Germline CDR1 MNHNY, CDR2 SVGAGI (reference sequence). CDR3 nucleotides: TGTGCCAGCAGTTACTCGGGACAGTCCTACGAGCAGTACTTC. Its translation: CASSYSGQSYEQYF.

This sequence joins TRBV19 and TRBJ1-1; D is unclear. Trimming pared 7 bases from V and 7 bases from J, leaving 10 bases between. The CDR3 covers 11 residues. The germline CDR1 and CDR2 sequences are LNHDA and SQIVND (reference sequence). CDR3 region: CASTWESEAFF. The CDR3 DNA is TGTGCCAGTACATGGGAGAGTGAAGCTTTCTTT.

The chain couples TRBV14 to TRBJ2-1; possible D gene TRBD1, 6 bases. Germline loops: CDR1 SGHDN, CDR2 FVKESK. The CDR3 is made up of 17 amino acids. Deletions cut 3 bases from V and 6 bases from J, with 21 bases between. DNA of the CDR3: TGTGCCAGCAGCCATGAATTCACGTGGAAGGGGGTCAATGAGCAGTTCTTC. Translated: CASSHEFTWKGVNEQFF.

Comment on this clone: The same CDR3 is also encoded by other DNA sequences in this sample. The chain links TRBV18 to TRBJ2-1; D is uncertain. The V end was cut by 3 bases, the J end by 0 bases, with 6 bases between. Looked up from germline, CDR1 is KGHSH and CDR2 is LQKENI. The CDR3 sequence is 14 residues long. The CDR3 protein is CASSPPHSYNEQFF. CDR3 sequence (DNA): TGTGCCAGCTCACCCCCCCACTCCTACAATGAGCAGTTCTTC.

Details on this clone: The same CDR3 also results from other DNA sequences found in this sample. The chain links TRBV7-9 to TRBJ2-1; TRBD2 aligns across 14 bases. The CDR3 has 17 amino acids. V lost 1 base, J lost 4 bases, and 3 bases stayed unmatched. The V gene's germline CDR1 is SEHNR and CDR2 FQNEAQ (reference sequence). CDR3 sequence: CASSLGGLAGAYNEQFF. As DNA, the CDR3 is TGTGCCAGCAGCTTAGGGGGACTAGCGGGAGCTTACAATGAGCAGTTCTTC. The full variable domain, its missing parts supplied by reference TRBV7-9 and TRBJ2-1, is DTGVSQNPRHKITKRGQNVTFRCDPISEHNRLYWYRQTLGQGPEFLTYFQNEAQLEKSRLLSDRFSAERPKGSFSTLEIQRTEQGDSAMYLCASSLGGLAGAYNEQFFGPGTRLTVL.

This clone was picked up one time. The chain has TRBV6-5 and TRBJ2-1; 9 bases map to TRBD2. CDR1 and CDR2 from the germline V gene are MNHEY and SVGAGI. CDR3 length: 14 amino acids. Trimming at V came to 6 bases and at J to 8 bases, leaving 8 bases not matched to a gene. The CDR3 nucleotides are TGTGCCAGCAGGACGGGACTAGCTACGGATGAGCAGTTCTTC. It yields the protein CASRTGLATDEQFF.

The V call is TRBV9, the J call TRBJ2-3, with TRBD2 matching 11 bases. With 4 bases clipped from V and 4 bases from J, the junction kept 5 bases outside the gene matches. This CDR3 spans 15 amino acids. Germline CDR1 SGDLS, CDR2 YYNGEE. The CDR3 is CASSLLAGVPDTQYF. The CDR3 DNA reads as TGTGCCAGCAGCCTACTAGCGGGAGTCCCAGATACGCAGTATTTT.